This TCR beta chain was captured by sequencing in a study of identical twins. cDNA molecules carried unique molecular identifiers, and template switching added a universal primer site. MiXCR, run by TCRdb on the 5' RACE reads, gives a single entry per CDR3 protein. The data hold around 470,000 distinct CDR3 sequences, with approximately 15% observed a single time. Only healthy Caucasians were included as donors. Germline CDR1 and CDR2: MNHEY and SVGAGI. This CDR3 comprises 15 residues. V trimming: 2 bases; J trimming: 7 bases; junction bases outside the gene matches: 4. This same sample was also part of a study on yellow fever vaccine responses in identical twins.

Sequenced input: CD4+ T cells sorted from blood. The source is a young woman in good health. The rearrangement uses TRBV6-5 and TRBJ2-7, with 14 bases that match TRBD2. The CDR3 here is CASSYAGLAGEEQYF. The DNA for the CDR3 is TGTGCCAGCAGTTACGCGGGACTAGCGGGAGAAGAGCAGTACTTC.